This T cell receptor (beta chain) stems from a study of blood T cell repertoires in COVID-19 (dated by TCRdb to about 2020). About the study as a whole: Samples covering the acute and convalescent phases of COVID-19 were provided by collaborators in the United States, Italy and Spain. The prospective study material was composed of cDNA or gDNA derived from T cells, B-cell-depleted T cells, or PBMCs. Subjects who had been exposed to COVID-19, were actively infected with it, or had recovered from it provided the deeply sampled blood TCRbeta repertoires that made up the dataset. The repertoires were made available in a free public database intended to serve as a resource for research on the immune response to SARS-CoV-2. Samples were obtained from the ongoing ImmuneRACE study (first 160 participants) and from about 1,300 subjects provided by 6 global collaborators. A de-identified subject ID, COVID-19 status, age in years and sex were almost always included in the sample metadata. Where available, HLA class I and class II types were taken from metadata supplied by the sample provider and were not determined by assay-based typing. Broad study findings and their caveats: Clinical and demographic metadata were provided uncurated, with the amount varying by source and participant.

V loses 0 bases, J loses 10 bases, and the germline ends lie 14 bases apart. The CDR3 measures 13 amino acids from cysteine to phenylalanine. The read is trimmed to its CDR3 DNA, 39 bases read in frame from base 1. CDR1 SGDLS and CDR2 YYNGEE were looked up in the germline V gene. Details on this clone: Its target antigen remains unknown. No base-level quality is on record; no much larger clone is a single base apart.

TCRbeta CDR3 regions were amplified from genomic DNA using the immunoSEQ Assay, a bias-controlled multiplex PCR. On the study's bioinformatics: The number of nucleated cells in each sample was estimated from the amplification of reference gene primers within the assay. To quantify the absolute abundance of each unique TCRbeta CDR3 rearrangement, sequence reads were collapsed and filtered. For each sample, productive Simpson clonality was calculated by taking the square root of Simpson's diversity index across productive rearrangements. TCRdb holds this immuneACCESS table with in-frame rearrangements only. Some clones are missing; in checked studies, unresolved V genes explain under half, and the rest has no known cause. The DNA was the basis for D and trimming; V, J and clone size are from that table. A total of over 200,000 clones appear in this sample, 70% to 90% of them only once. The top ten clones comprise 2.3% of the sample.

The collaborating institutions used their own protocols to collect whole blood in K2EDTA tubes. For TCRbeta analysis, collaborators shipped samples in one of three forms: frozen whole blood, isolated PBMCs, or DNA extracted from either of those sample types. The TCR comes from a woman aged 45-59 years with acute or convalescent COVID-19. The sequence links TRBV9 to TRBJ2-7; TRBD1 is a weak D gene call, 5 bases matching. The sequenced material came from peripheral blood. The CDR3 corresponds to CASSVVSGDSQYF. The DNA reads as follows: TGTGCCAGCAGCGTAGTCTCAGGAGACAGCCAGTACTTC.